The 12 T cell receptor beta chains presented below share a single source sample, sequenced in a study of cytomegalovirus exposure and HLA in healthy donors (dated by TCRdb to 2016 to 2017). The method was the immunoSEQ multiplex PCR assay. A mixture of 60 forward primers for TCR Vbeta segments and 13 reverse primers for TCR Jbeta segments was used in the multiplex PCR. TCRdb provides this immuneACCESS table in a form limited to in-frame rearrangements. Some clones are lacking; in checked studies, under half of them reflect an unresolved V gene, and why the rest are absent is not known. The record for this sample contains 40,000 to 50,000 clones. About 2% of the sample is held by the ten biggest clonotypes. What was sequenced was PBMCs. The receptors were gathered from a woman aged 40 to 50 in good health and CMV-seronegative.

The chain recombines TRBV28 with TRBJ2-2; D is possibly TRBD2 (5 bases). With 7 bases removed from V and 7 bases from J, the gap between germline ends came to 16 bases. This CDR3 has 14 residues. Germline V CDR1 and CDR2: MDHEN, SYDVKM. The CDR3 region has the DNA TGTGCCAGCACCACCCCCGAGGGAGTCGGGGAGCTGTTTTTT. Its protein is CASTTPEGVGELFF.

The V and J genes are TRBV7-2 and TRBJ2-5; D is possibly TRBD2 (6 bases). This CDR3 is built from 14 residues. The V and J ends lost 1 base and 1 base respectively, with 7 bases between them. CDR1 and CDR2 from the germline V gene are SGHTA and FQGNSA. The CDR3 DNA is TGTGCCAGCAGCTTAGGGACTACCCAAGAGACCCAGTACTTC. It is translated as CASSLGTTQETQYF.

The CDR3 region is CAWSSGEANNEQFF. As DNA, the CDR3 is TGTGCCTGGAGTTCGGGGGAGGCCAACAATGAGCAGTTCTTC. This chain uses TRBV30 with TRBJ2-1; the D gene is possibly TRBD2 (6 bases). V lost 2 bases and J 5 bases, leaving 13 bases between the germline ends. The CDR3 extends over 14 amino acids. Germline V CDR1 and CDR2: GTSNPN, SVGIG (reference sequence).

The gene calls are TRBV6-5 and TRBJ1-1; D remains ambiguous. Looked up from germline, CDR1 is MNHEY and CDR2 is SVGAGI. Trimming cost V 2 bases and J 4 bases, with 11 bases left between them. The CDR3 runs 14 residues. The DNA of the CDR3 is TGTGCCAGCAGTTACGGTCGTGGCGGCACTGAAGCTTTCTTT. Amino acid sequence: CASSYGRGGTEAFF.

This chain connects TRBV7-2 to TRBJ2-2; 7 positions match TRBD2. The CDR3 consists of 15 residues. Losses at the gene ends were 7 bases for V and 2 bases for J; bases not matched to a gene: 7. CDR1 SGHTA and CDR2 FQGNSA come from the germline V gene. This chain's CDR3 is CASTLGLGNTGELFF. The CDR3 DNA follows: TGTGCCAGCACCCTTGGACTAGGTAACACCGGGGAGCTGTTTTTT.

The rearrangement joins TRBV19 to TRBJ1-4; D not resolved. The germline V gene has CDR1 LNHDA and CDR2 SQIVND (reference sequence). This CDR3 region has 14 residues. The ends were cut back, 7 bases at V and 8 bases at J, with 17 bases in the middle. The CDR3 nucleotides are TGTGCCAGTACCCCCAGTGGGGTAGCGGAAAAACTGTTTTTT. Translation: CASTPSGVAEKLFF.

V gene TRBV5-1 combines with J gene TRBJ2-5; a weak D match, TRBD1 (6 bases). The CDR3 is made up of 15 amino acids. Trimming cost V 0 bases and J 2 bases, with 11 bases left between them. The germline CDR1 and CDR2 sequences are SGHRS and YFSETQ. The CDR3 nucleotides are TGCGCCAGCAGCTTGGGGACAGTCCTTCAAGAGACCCAGTACTTC. Translating gives CASSLGTVLQETQYF.

CDR3 DNA sequence: TGTGCCAGCAGTACAAGGGACAGCTCCTACGAGCAGTACTTC. Its translation is CASSTRDSSYEQYF. This chain connects TRBV28 to TRBJ2-7; TRBD1 matches at 7 bases. Per germline, CDR1 MDHEN and CDR2 SYDVKM. This CDR3 has 14 residues. J lost 0 bases, V lost 5 bases, and 4 bases had no gene match.

This sequence joins TRBV27 and TRBJ2-3; 9 bases fit TRBD1. The CDR3 contains 15 residues. Germline V gives CDR1 MNHEY, CDR2 SMNVEV (reference sequence). With V trimmed by 5 bases and J by 2 bases, 5 bases remained unmatched. The DNA of the CDR3 is TGTGCCAGCAGTGTGGGGACAGGGCACACAGATACGCAGTATTTT. Amino acid sequence: CASSVGTGHTDTQYF.

The chain is built from TRBV2 and TRBJ1-3, with 7 nucleotides matching TRBD1. The CDR3 runs 14 residues. The V gene end was trimmed by 6 bases and the J gene end by 4 bases; junction bases not matched to a gene: 6. The germline CDR1 and CDR2 sequences are SNHLY and FYNNEI. CDR3 amino acids: CASRKEGAGNTIYF. CDR3 sequence (DNA): TGTGCCAGCAGGAAGGAGGGGGCGGGAAACACCATATATTTT.

The V call is TRBV4-1, the J call TRBJ2-5; 10 bases line up with TRBD1. The CDR3 extends over 16 amino acids. The germline CDR1 and CDR2 sequences are MGHRA and YSYEKL. J gave up 8 bases and V 3 bases, and 12 bases lay outside the gene matches. CDR3 amino acids: CASSHLTGTGDGTQYF. CDR3 coding DNA: TGCGCCAGCAGCCACCTGACCGGGACAGGGGATGGAACCCAGTACTTC.

The chain combines TRBV14 with TRBJ1-2; 7 bases are shared with TRBD1. This CDR3 has 16 amino acids. Trimming removed 4 bases from V and 5 bases from J; junction bases left unmatched: 13. CDR1 is SGHDN and CDR2 is FVKESK in the germline V gene. Here the CDR3 reads CASSRGSPTGRYGYTF. CDR3 in DNA: TGTGCCAGCAGCCGAGGAAGCCCGACAGGGAGATATGGCTACACCTTC.